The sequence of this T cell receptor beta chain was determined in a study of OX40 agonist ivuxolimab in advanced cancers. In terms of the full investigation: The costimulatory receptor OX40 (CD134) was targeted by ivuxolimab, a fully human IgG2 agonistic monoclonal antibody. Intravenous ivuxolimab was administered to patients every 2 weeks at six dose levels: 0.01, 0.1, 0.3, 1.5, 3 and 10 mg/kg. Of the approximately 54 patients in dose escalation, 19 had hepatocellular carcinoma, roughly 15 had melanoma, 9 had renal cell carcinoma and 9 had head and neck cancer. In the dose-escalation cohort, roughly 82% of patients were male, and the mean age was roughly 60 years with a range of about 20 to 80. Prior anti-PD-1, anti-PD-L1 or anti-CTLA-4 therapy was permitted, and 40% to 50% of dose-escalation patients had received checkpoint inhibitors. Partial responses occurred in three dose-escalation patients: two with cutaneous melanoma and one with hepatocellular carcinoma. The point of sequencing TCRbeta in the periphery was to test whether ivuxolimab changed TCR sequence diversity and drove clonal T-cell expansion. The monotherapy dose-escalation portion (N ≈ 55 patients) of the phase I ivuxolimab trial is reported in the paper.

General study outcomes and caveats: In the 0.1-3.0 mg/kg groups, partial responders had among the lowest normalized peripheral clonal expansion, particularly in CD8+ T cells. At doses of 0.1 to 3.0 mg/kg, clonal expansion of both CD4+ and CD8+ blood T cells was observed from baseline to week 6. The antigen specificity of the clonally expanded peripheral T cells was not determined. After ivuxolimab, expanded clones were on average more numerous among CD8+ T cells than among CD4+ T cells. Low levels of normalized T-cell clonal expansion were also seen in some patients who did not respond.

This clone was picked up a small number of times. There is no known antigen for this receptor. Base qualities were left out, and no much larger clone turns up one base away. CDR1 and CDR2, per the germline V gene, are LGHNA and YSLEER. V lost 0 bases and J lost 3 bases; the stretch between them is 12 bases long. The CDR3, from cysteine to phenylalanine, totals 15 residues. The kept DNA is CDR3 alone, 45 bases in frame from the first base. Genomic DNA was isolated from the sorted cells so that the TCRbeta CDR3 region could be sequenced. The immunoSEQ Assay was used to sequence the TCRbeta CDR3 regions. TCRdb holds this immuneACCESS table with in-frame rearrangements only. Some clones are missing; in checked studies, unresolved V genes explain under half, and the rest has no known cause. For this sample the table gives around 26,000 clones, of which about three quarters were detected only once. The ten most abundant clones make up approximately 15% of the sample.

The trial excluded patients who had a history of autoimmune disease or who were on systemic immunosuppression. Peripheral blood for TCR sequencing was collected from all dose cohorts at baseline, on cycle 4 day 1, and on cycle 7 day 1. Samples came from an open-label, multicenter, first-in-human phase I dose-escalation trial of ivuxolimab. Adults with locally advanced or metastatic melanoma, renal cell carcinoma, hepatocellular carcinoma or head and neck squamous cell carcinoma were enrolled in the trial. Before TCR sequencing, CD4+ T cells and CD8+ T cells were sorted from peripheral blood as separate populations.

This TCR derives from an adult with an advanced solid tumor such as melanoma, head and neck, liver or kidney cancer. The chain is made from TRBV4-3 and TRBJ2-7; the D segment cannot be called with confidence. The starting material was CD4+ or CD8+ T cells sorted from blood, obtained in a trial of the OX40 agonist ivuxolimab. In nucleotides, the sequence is TGCGCCAGCAGCCAAGAGGGGTACCCGAACTACGAGCAGTACTTC. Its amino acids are CASSQEGYPNYEQYF.